The 14 T cell receptor beta chains presented below share a single source sample, sequenced in a study of somatic mutations in cytotoxic T cells in rheumatoid arthritis. Measured with immunoSEQ multiplex PCR; TCRdb has only the in-frame clones, and not every one. The table has about 19,000 clones, roughly nine tenths seen once. The sequenced sample consisted of CD8+ T cells sorted from blood. These receptor sequences come from a man between 40 and 49 years old in good health.

This chain links TRBV7-8 with TRBJ2-7, with TRBD1 identical over 10 bases. Trimming cost V 5 bases and J 5 bases; bases outside gene matches: 12. CDR1 and CDR2 from the germline V gene are SGHVS and FQNEAQ. The CDR3 has 16 amino acids. In DNA form, the CDR3 reads TGTGCCAGCAGCCCAGTACGGACAGGGGGTTTTGACGAGCAGTACTTC. The encoded protein is CASSPVRTGGFDEQYF. Based on the CDR3 plus reference TRBV7-8 and TRBJ2-7, the full variable domain is GAGVSQSPRYKVAKRGQDVALRCDPISGHVSLFWYQQALGQGPEFLTYFQNEAQLDKSGLPSDRFFAERPEGSVSTLKIQRTQQEDSAVYLCASSPVRTGGFDEQYFGPGTRLTVT.

The chain employs TRBV7-2 and TRBJ2-2; D uncertain. Germline V gene lookup returns CDR1 SGHTA and CDR2 FQGNSA. V was cut by 5 bases and J by 4 bases, with 23 bases left in between. The CDR3 totals 18 residues. CDR3 sequence: CASSDPGGLAPTTGELFF. The CDR3 coding sequence is TGTGCCAGCAGCGACCCTGGTGGGCTCGCCCCGACCACCGGGGAGCTGTTTTTT.

The rearrangement joins TRBV7-2 to TRBJ2-1; D is possibly TRBD1 (6 bases). V was trimmed by 6 bases and J by 10 bases, leaving 19 bases between them. This CDR3 has 14 residues. Germline loops: CDR1 SGHTA, CDR2 FQGNSA. The DNA of the CDR3 is TGTGCCAGCAGAACGTCCCGGGACATTTGGGAGCAGTTCTTC. This translates into CASRTSRDIWEQFF. Together with reference TRBV7-2 and TRBJ2-1, the CDR3 gives the full variable domain: GAGVSQSPSNKVTEKGKDVELRCDPISGHTALYWYRQSLGQGLEFLIYFQGNSAPDKSGLPSDRFSAERTGGSVSTLTIQRTQQEDSAVYLCASRTSRDIWEQFFGPGTRLTVL.

J is TRBJ1-4 and V is TRBV2; 11 bases agree with TRBD1. Germline V gene sequence: CDR1 SNHLY, CDR2 FYNNEI. The CDR3 totals 15 residues. Trimming at V came to 5 bases and at J to 7 bases, leaving 6 bases not matched to a gene. DNA for the CDR3: TGTGCCAGCAGTCCCCGGGACAGGGGGGGTGAAAAACTGTTTTTT. Translation: CASSPRDRGGEKLFF. The complete variable domain, with remaining parts taken from reference TRBV2 and TRBJ1-4, reads EPEVTQTPSHQVTQMGQEVILRCVPISNHLYFYWYRQILGQKVEFLVSFYNNEISEKSEIFDDQFSVERPDGSNFTLKIRSTKLEDSAMYFCASSPRDRGGEKLFFGSGTQLSVL.

The rearrangement links TRBV23-1 to TRBJ2-7; 7 bases map to TRBD1. TRBV23-1 is given ORF status, its function remaining uncertain. The CDR3 is 15 residues long. J gave up 3 bases and V 0 bases, and 5 bases lay outside the gene matches. CDR3 coding DNA: TGCGCCAGCAGTCAATCTGGGGACAGCAACTACGAGCAGTACTTC. Translated: CASSQSGDSNYEQYF.

This chain joins TRBV4-3 and TRBJ2-7; a weak D match, TRBD2 (6 bases). Germline V lookup: CDR1 LGHNA, CDR2 YSLEER. The CDR3 has 15 amino acids. V lost 1 base to trimming and J lost 3 bases, with 13 bases between them. The CDR3 spells CASSQVPSGRYEQYF. CDR3 in DNA: TGCGCCAGCAGCCAAGTGCCAAGCGGGCGCTACGAGCAGTACTTC.

The gene calls are TRBV10-3 and TRBJ2-2, with 11 bases identical to TRBD1. Germline V CDR1 and CDR2: ENHRY, SYGVKD. The junction had 4 bases not matched to a gene; V was cut back by 10 bases and J by 3 bases. The CDR3 extends over 14 amino acids. The DNA of the CDR3 is TGTGCCACCACGGGACAGGGGGACACCGGGGAGCTGTTTTTT. This codes for CATTGQGDTGELFF.

This chain uses TRBV30 with TRBJ2-3, with D unresolved. CDR3 size: 15 residues. The V gene lost 0 bases and the J gene lost 1 base, with 11 bases spanning the gap. Per the germline V gene, CDR1 is GTSNPN and CDR2 is SVGIG (reference sequence). This chain's CDR3 is CAWSVWARGTDTQYF. DNA of the CDR3: TGTGCCTGGAGTGTATGGGCTAGGGGCACAGATACGCAGTATTTT.

This chain's CDR3 is CASSDGTGVQPQHF. Written as DNA, the CDR3 is TGTGCCAGCAGTGACGGGACAGGGGTACAGCCCCAGCATTTT. This sequence joins TRBV6-5 and TRBJ1-5; 10 nucleotides match TRBD1. The CDR3 loop spans 14 amino acids. The germline V gene has CDR1 MNHEY and CDR2 SVGAGI. J lost 7 bases, V lost 5 bases, and 5 bases had no gene match.

This clone came up once. The chain joins TRBV9 to TRBJ2-7, with D perhaps given as TRBD1 or TRBD2 (5 bases each). CDR1 and CDR2 (germline): SGDLS, YYNGEE. V was clipped by 2 bases and J by 7 bases, with 16 bases between them. The CDR3 length is 14 residues. CDR3 nucleotides: TGTGCCAGCAGCGTTTCCGGGACGGAAGGAGAGCAGTACTTC. It codes for CASSVSGTEGEQYF. Using reference TRBV9 and TRBJ2-7 for the parts outside the CDR3, the full variable domain is DSGVTQTPKHLITATGQRVTLRCSPRSGDLSVYWYQQSLDQGLQFLIQYYNGEERAKGNILERFSAQQFPDLHSELNLSSLELGDSALYFCASSVSGTEGEQYFGPGTRLTVT.

The chain is built from TRBV4-2 and TRBJ2-1; TRBD2 is a possible D gene (5 bases). Germline CDR1 reads LGHNA; CDR2 reads YNFKEQ. There are 15 residues in the CDR3. Trimming removed 3 bases at V and 5 bases at J, with 14 bases between. CDR3 coding DNA: TGTGCCAGCAGCCAGGTCGGGAACCAAAACAATGAGCAGTTCTTC. Translation gives CASSQVGNQNNEQFF.

This clone was counted a single time. The chain links TRBV25-1 to TRBJ1-2, with a possible D match to TRBD1 (5 bases). This CDR3 is built from 15 residues. The germline V gene encodes CDR1 MGHDK and CDR2 SYGVNS. V was trimmed by 5 bases and J by 10 bases, leaving 23 bases between them. CDR3 sequence (DNA): TGTGCCAGCAGTCTCCCGTCGGGGACCGCCCTTACCTACACCTTC. Translation: CASSLPSGTALTYTF.

V usage is TRBV7-9 and J usage is TRBJ1-1, with D possibly matching TRBD1 (5 bases). V was trimmed by 7 bases and J by 4 bases, leaving 13 bases between them. The CDR3 loop spans 13 amino acids. Germline V CDR1 and CDR2: SEHNR, FQNEAQ (reference sequence). CDR3 sequence (DNA): TGTGCCAGCACAAAGCCAGGGACCACTGAAGCTTTCTTT. Translated: CASTKPGTTEAFF.

The V call is TRBV4-3, the J call TRBJ1-4; D remains unclear. The CDR3 extends over 17 amino acids. V lost 0 bases to trimming and J lost 8 bases, with 19 bases between them. CDR1 LGHNA and CDR2 YSLEER come from the germline V gene. CDR3 protein: CASSQDGSSTLGEKLFF. CDR3 DNA: TGCGCCAGCAGCCAAGATGGGTCTTCTACCCTGGGGGAAAAACTGTTTTTT.